This T cell receptor (beta chain) was identified in a study of T cells in Graves' hyperthyroidism and ophthalmopathy (dated by TCRdb to between 2018 and 2020). Some background on the complete study: A discovery cohort of around 100 patients, 43 with Graves' ophthalmopathy and fewer than 65 with stable Graves' hyperthyroidism, was used to find distinguishing TCR V-J signatures. An independent validation cohort of about 19 hyperthyroidism patients and roughly 16 patients who later progressed to ophthalmopathy tested prospective prediction of ophthalmopathy. The 75 to 100 discovery patients were randomly split 7:3 into training and test sets. Thyroid tissue and blood T-cell repertoires from about six Graves' hyperthyroidism patients were also compared in the study. After sampling, hyperthyroidism patients received methimazole starting at 30 mg daily, and ophthalmopathy patients received high-dose intravenous methylprednisolone. The paper reports TCR Vbeta CDR3 sequencing of fewer than 150 peripheral blood samples: around 45 ophthalmopathy, over 70 hyperthyroidism and approximately 17 progressor patients. Summary of the overall study and its limitations: Sample size was not statistically predetermined, and blinding of investigators to group allocation was not performed. Most expanded thyroid clonotypes (frequency above 0.001) were also found in blood, which suggests that blood repertoires may mirror thyroid immune responses. During validation, the model predicted progression to ophthalmopathy a median of about 6.5 months ahead of onset, with approximately 70% sensitivity and around 72% specificity. A model built on a 13 V-J signature distinguished ophthalmopathy from stable hyperthyroidism, reaching 87.88% sensitivity and 81.08% specificity in cross-validation and 80%/75% in testing.

The germline V gene yields SQVTM for CDR1 and ANQGSEA for CDR2. Counted from cysteine to phenylalanine, this CDR3 has 15 amino acids. Only the CDR3 region is kept as DNA, spanning 45 bases read in frame from base 1. Trimming leaves V shorter by 6 bases and J shorter by 4 bases, with the junction holding 10 bases beyond the gene matches. Any patient with an uncontrolled infection, another autoimmune disease, pregnancy or lactation was excluded. Diagnoses were established on the basis of clinical symptoms, serum thyroxine and TRAb, thyroid ultrasound, and orbital computed tomography. Trizol reagent was used to extract total RNA, and RNA quality was then checked on an Agilent 2100 Bioanalyzer. The table lists this clonotype with many counts. This clone's antigen is unknown. Nothing much larger sits one base from this clone, and base qualities are not available. Amplification of TCR beta CDR3 regions was carried out from RNA transcripts. The TCR CDR3 was subjected to a first round of RT-PCR using the HTBI primer set and the Qiagen OneStep RT-PCR kit. Libraries were constructed in a second round of multiplex PCR, after which size selection and purification were performed. The libraries were sequenced on an Illumina HiSeq2000 using paired-end 100 bp reads. On the study's bioinformatics: SOAPnuke was used to process the raw data, removing reads that contained adapters or uncalled bases, had a mean Phred below 15, or lacked an exact match to the constant primer or identifier. High-quality paired reads were merged using COPE v1.2.5, and each unique nucleotide sequence was defined as a clonotype. Clonotypes were aligned to IMGT TRBV, TRBD and TRBJ reference segments using MiTCR v1.1. Only V-J combinations with frequency above 0.0001, covering 99.2% of repertoires, were analysed. The TCS score was defined as F50 (clonal expansion) divided by E x V (chaos), with BLOSUM62-based TCRdist calculated between CDR3 peptides within each V-J. Welch's t-statistics and random forest reduced fewer than 550 V-J features to about 13, which were used in a naive Bayes classifier (R e1071). The Morisita-Horn index was used to measure how similar the thyroid and blood repertoires were. The raw public data were reprocessed by TCRdb itself: fastp quality trimming at Q25, MiXCR clonotype calling, in-frame beta chains only. Each CDR3 protein appears once, grouped with its most common genes and DNA. TCRdb, not the original authors, processed these V and J calls. This sample is represented by roughly 500,000 distinct CDR3 sequences; 46% of them were singletons. The ten top clones hold about two fifths of the sample.

The clonotype originates from an adult woman with Graves' disease, either hyperthyroidism or ophthalmopathy (not recorded which). Sequenced material: peripheral blood or thyroid tissue (not recorded which). The chain links TRBV29-1 with TRBJ1-4; TRBD1 aligns with 8 central bases. The CDR3 amino acid sequence is: CSVGAGGAVNEKLFF. The base sequence is TGCAGCGTCGGCGCAGGGGGCGCGGTTAATGAAAAACTGTTTTTT.